The following is a T cell receptor (beta chain) sequence with its context. What it recognizes is unknown. These data come from a study of T cell responses to AZD1222 COVID-19 vaccine. Study-wide points: Vaccine-associated CD4 TCRs spanned spike, dominant at 160-218 and 743-854. Females made up more of the donors, who were largely white British, and clonal diversity may have come out too low.

Some clones are missing from TCRdb's copy, which holds only in-frame ones; the method was immunoSEQ multiplex PCR. This sample has under 200,000 clones, with more than 70% found just once. Between the trimmed V and J ends, which lost 3 bases and 8 bases, there was a span of 13 bases. CDR1 is SEHNR and CDR2 is FQNEAQ in the germline V gene (reference sequence). This CDR3 is 13 amino acids long. This clonotype was sampled from an adult in good health. The chain couples TRBV7-9 to TRBJ1-2, with D tentatively TRBD1 (5 bases). Specimen: peripheral blood, collected on day 0 of AZD1222 vaccination. The CDR3 loop reads CASSFRSGGGYTF. CDR3 in DNA: TGTGCCAGCAGCTTTAGGTCGGGGGGAGGCTACACCTTC.